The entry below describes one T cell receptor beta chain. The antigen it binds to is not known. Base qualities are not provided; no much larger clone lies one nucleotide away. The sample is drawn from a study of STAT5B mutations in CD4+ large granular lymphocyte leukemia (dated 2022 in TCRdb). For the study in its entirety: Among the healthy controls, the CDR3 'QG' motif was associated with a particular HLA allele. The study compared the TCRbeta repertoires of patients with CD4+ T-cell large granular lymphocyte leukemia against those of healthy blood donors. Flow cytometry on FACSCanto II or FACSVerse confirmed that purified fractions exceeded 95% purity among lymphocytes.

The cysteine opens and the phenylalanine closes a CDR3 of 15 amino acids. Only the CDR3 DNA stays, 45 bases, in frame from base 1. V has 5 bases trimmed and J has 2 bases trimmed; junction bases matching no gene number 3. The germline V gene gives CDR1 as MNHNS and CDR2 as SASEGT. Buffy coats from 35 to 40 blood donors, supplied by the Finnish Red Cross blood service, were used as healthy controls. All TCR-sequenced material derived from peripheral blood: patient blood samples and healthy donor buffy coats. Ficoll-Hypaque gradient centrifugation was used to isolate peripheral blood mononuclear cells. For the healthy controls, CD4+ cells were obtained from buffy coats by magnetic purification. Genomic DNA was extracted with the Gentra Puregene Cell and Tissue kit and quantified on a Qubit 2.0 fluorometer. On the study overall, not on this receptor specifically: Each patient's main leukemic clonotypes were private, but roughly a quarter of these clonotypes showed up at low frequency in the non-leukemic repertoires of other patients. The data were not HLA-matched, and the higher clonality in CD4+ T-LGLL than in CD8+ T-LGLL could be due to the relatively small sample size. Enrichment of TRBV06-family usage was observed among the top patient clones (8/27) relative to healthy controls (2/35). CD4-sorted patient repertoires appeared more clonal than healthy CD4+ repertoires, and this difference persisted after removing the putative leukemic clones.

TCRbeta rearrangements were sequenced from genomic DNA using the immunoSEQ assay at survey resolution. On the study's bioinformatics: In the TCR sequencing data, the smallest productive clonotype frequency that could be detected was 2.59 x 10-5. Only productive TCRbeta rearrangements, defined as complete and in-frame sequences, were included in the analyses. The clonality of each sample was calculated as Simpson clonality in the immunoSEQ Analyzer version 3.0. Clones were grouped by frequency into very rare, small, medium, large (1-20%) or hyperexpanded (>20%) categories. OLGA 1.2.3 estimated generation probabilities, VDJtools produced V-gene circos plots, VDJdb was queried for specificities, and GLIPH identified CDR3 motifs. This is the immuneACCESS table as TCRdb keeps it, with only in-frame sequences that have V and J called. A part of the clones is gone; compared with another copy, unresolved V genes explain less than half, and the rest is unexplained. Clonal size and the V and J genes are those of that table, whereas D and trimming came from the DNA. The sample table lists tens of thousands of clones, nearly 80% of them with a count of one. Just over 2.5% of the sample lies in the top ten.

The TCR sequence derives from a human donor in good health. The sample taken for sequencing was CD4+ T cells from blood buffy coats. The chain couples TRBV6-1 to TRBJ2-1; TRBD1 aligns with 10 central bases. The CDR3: CASSWGTGAYNEQFF. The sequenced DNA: TGTGCCAGCAGTTGGGGGACAGGGGCCTACAATGAGCAGTTCTTC.